Listed here is a single T cell receptor beta chain. Its specificity is unknown. The data were taken from a study of blood T cells in healthy people across ages. Study-wide results and limits: A strong correlation was found between TCR beta diversity and the percentage of naive T cells. More naive CD4+ cells and higher diversity marked long-lived donors relative to aged donors.

Roughly 10 milliliters of peripheral blood were drawn from each donor into EDTA-treated tubes. The V end was cut by 5 bases, the J end by 4 bases, with 17 bases between. This CDR3 has 15 residues. A second PCR of about 6 to 12 cycles used a sample-barcoded 5' primer and a J-beta primer mix. TCRdb re-derived calls from the 5' RACE reads in MiXCR, one entry per CDR3 protein. The sample comprises 1.5 million to 2 million distinct CDR3 sequences, 28% of which are singletons, and roughly 8.2% rests with the top ten. The chain uses TRBV12-3 or TRBV12-4 and TRBJ1-1; a possible D gene is TRBD1 (5 bases). This receptor was taken from a woman younger than 45 in good health. The source material was blood. CDR3 nucleotides: TGTGCCAGCAGTCTTGACGCAGGGTGGATCACTGAAGCTTTCTTT. It encodes CASSLDAGWITEAFF.